What follows are 27 T cell receptor beta chains derived from one specimen sequenced in a study of T cells in Graves' hyperthyroidism and ophthalmopathy. Amplification yielded TCR beta CDR3 regions, with RNA transcripts as the source. TCR CDR3 regions were first amplified by RT-PCR with HTBI primers. TCRdb redid the calling of the multiplex PCR reads with MiXCR, one entry per CDR3 protein. The sample holds 660,000 or so distinct CDR3 sequences, 20% to 25% seen once. The sequenced sample was blood. The receptors here all came from a man younger than 40 with Graves' ophthalmopathy.

The chain carries TRBV30 and TRBJ2-7; 7 nucleotides line up with TRBD1. The CDR3 has 14 amino acids. Germline lookup yields CDR1 GTSNPN and CDR2 SVGIG (reference sequence). V was pared by 4 bases and J by 0 bases, with 6 bases of the junction left unmatched. The CDR3 is CAWNPQGNSYEQYF. The CDR3 DNA sequence: TGTGCCTGGAATCCACAGGGGAACTCCTACGAGCAGTACTTC.

This clonotype was picked up many times. The chain has TRBV28 and TRBJ2-3, with no clear D. Trimming shortened V by 5 bases and J by 4 bases, and 4 bases separated the two germline ends. There are 11 residues in the CDR3. Looked up from germline, CDR1 is MDHEN and CDR2 is SYDVKM. CDR3 DNA: TGTGCCAGCAGTGAAGCAGATACGCAGTATTTT. Its protein product is CASSEADTQYF.

The chain uses TRBV20-1 and TRBJ2-3; TRBD2 aligns across 11 bases. V dropped 3 bases and J dropped 2; count of bases not matched to a gene: 4. This CDR3 is built from 15 residues. CDR1 and CDR2 from the germline V gene are DFQATT and SNEGSKA (reference sequence). The CDR3 sequence is CSARRTSGFTDTQYF. The CDR3 DNA sequence: TGCAGTGCTAGGAGGACTAGCGGGTTCACAGATACGCAGTATTTT.

This clonotype was recorded at least ten times. CDR3 region: CASSPDRPPDNEQFF. The DNA for the CDR3 is TGTGCCAGCAGCCCCGACAGGCCCCCTGATAATGAGCAGTTCTTC. The chain is built from TRBV7-2 and TRBJ2-1; TRBD1 might be the D (6 bases). This CDR3 has 15 residues. The germline V and J ends were trimmed by 5 bases and 7 bases, with 18 bases remaining between them. Germline V lookup: CDR1 SGHTA, CDR2 FQGNSA.

The chain uses TRBV3-1 and TRBJ2-5; D perhaps matches TRBD1 (5 bases). In germline, CDR1 is LGHDT, CDR2 YNNKEL (reference sequence). Trimming took 0 bases from V and 5 from J, leaving 13 bases between them. The CDR3 length is 15 residues. The CDR3 region is CASSQDQGEWETQYF. The CDR3 DNA sequence: TGTGCCAGCAGCCAAGATCAAGGGGAATGGGAGACCCAGTACTTC.

The chain has TRBV12-3 or TRBV12-4 and TRBJ2-1; TRBD1 matches 7 bases. Losses at the gene ends were 0 bases for V and 9 bases for J; bases not matched to a gene: 5. This CDR3 region has 14 residues. CDR3 DNA sequence: TGTGCCAGCAGTTTAGCACACAGGGGCGGTGAGCAGTTCTTC. Amino acids: CASSLAHRGGEQFF.

This clonotype was seen a few times. The chain employs TRBV5-1 and TRBJ2-2, with D possibly matching TRBD2 (6 bases). This CDR3 comprises 17 residues. The V and J ends lost 5 bases and 2 bases respectively, with 19 bases between them. Germline V gene lookup returns CDR1 SGHRS and CDR2 YFSETQ. CDR3 DNA sequence: TGCGCCAGCAGTACGTTGCGGGATAAGCTTAACACCGGGGAGCTGTTTTTT. This codes for CASSTLRDKLNTGELFF.

The genes are TRBV6-2 or TRBV6-3 and TRBJ2-3, with D hard to call. V was trimmed by 0 bases and J by 4 bases, leaving 8 bases between them. This CDR3 spans 14 amino acids. Per germline, CDR1 MNHEY and CDR2 SVGEGT. This CDR3 reads CASSYSDFSDTQYF. CDR3 nucleotides: TGTGCCAGCAGTTACTCTGACTTCTCAGATACGCAGTATTTT.

The chain is built from TRBV5-4 and TRBJ2-3; TRBD2 is a possible D gene (5 bases). Trimming stripped 4 bases from V and 2 bases from J, with 14 bases between. Germline V CDR1 and CDR2: SGHNT, YYREEE (reference sequence). The CDR3 covers 15 residues. The CDR3 DNA sequence: TGTGCCAGCAGCCCCCTAACGGGGAACACAGATACGCAGTATTTT. It translates to CASSPLTGNTDTQYF.

This chain connects TRBV5-1 to TRBJ1-1; D unclear. The germline V and J ends were trimmed by 4 bases and 0 bases, with 13 bases remaining between them. The CDR3 has 15 residues. Germline assignment: CDR1 SGHRS and CDR2 YFSETQ. Written as DNA, the CDR3 is TGCGCCAGCAGCGGACCGAACGAGATGAACACTGAAGCTTTCTTT. It translates to CASSGPNEMNTEAFF.

On this clonotype: A much bigger clone sits one base away, suggesting this may be a read error. This chain uses TRBV6-1 with TRBJ1-1; D unclear. The germline CDR1 and CDR2 sequences are MNHNS and SASEGT. CDR3 length: 11 amino acids. V was clipped by 7 bases and J by 4 bases, with 7 bases between them. The CDR3 nucleotides read TGTGCCAGCACCCTAGCCACTGAAGCTTTCTTT. Encoded protein: CASTLATEAFF.

This clonotype was counted once. The chain has TRBV6-2 or TRBV6-3 and TRBJ2-3; 14 bases map to TRBD2. The germline V gene encodes CDR1 MNHEY and CDR2 SVGEGT. The V segment lost 6 bases and the J segment 6 bases; nucleotides outside the gene matches: 5. The CDR3 runs 15 residues. CDR3 DNA sequence: TGTGCCAGCAGGGCGGGACTAGCGGGAGTGGATACGCAGTATTTT. It translates to CASRAGLAGVDTQYF.

This clonotype has a count of ten or more. This sequence joins TRBV11-2 and TRBJ2-7; TRBD1 aligns across 7 bases. Per germline, CDR1 SGHAT and CDR2 FQNNGV. J was trimmed by 4 bases and V by 6 bases; bases with no gene match: 12. The CDR3 extends over 15 amino acids. The CDR3 spells CASRPLTGTAYEQYF. CDR3 bases: TGTGCCAGCAGACCTCTGACCGGGACAGCTTACGAGCAGTACTTC.

This clonotype was observed at least ten times. The V gene is TRBV11-3, the J gene TRBJ2-2; D gene unclear. The CDR3 is made up of 15 amino acids. Germline V gene sequence: CDR1 SGHNT, CDR2 YENEEA. Trimming left V 0 bases short and J 4 bases short, with 9 bases between. The CDR3 nucleotides read TGTGCCAGCAGCTTAGAACCGGGTGGCACCGGGGAGCTGTTTTTT. This codes for CASSLEPGGTGELFF. The full variable domain, its missing parts supplied by reference TRBV11-3 and TRBJ2-2, is EAGVVQSPRYKIIEKKQPVAFWCNPISGHNTLYWYLQNLGQGPELLIRYENEEAVDDSQLPKDRFSAERLKGVDSTLKIQPAELGDSAVYLCASSLEPGGTGELFFGEGSRLTVL.

This clonotype has a handful of counts. CDR3 sequence (DNA): TGTGCCAGCAGCCAAGGACGCCCGCGATACGAGCAGTACTTC. Translated: CASSQGRPRYEQYF. V usage is TRBV3-1 and J usage is TRBJ2-7; D call uncertain. Germline assignment: CDR1 LGHDT and CDR2 YNNKEL (reference sequence). This CDR3 has 14 residues. Trimming removed 1 base from V and 4 bases from J, with 11 bases in between.

The chain uses TRBV10-1 and TRBJ2-5; D is undetermined. CDR3 size: 13 residues. V lost 4 bases and J 7 bases, leaving 13 bases between the germline ends. Germline V lookup: CDR1 WNHNN, CDR2 SYGVQD (reference sequence). DNA of the CDR3: TGCGCCAGCAGTGGGGCCCAAATAGGGACCCAGTACTTC. Protein sequence: CASSGAQIGTQYF.

This clonotype was counted only a few times. This chain connects TRBV20-1 to TRBJ1-5; 8 bases match TRBD1. This CDR3 is built from 14 residues. Trimming at V came to 6 bases and at J to 2 bases, leaving 6 bases not matched to a gene. Germline V gene lookup returns CDR1 DFQATT and CDR2 SNEGSKA (reference sequence). CDR3 DNA: TGCAGTGCCCCCCAGGGGGCTGGCAATCAGCCCCAGCATTTT. Its translation is CSAPQGAGNQPQHF.

The CDR3 loop is CASTGVSPRGYEQYF. The CDR3 DNA reads as TGTGCCAGTACGGGAGTATCGCCCCGGGGCTACGAGCAGTACTTC. The chain carries TRBV19 and TRBJ2-7, with D maybe TRBD2 (6 bases). Trimming pared 7 bases from V and 3 bases from J, leaving 19 bases between. The CDR3 extends over 15 amino acids. The germline V gene has CDR1 LNHDA and CDR2 SQIVND (reference sequence).

The table lists this clonotype with a few counts. The chain links TRBV29-1 to TRBJ2-5; 12 bases are shared with TRBD2. Germline-derived CDR1 and CDR2 are SQVTM and ANQGSEA. The CDR3 length is 14 residues. Trimming at V came to 4 bases and at J to 4 bases, leaving 4 bases not matched to a gene. The CDR3 nucleotides are TGCAGCGTTGGGACTAGCGGGGAGGGAGAGACCCAGTACTTC. Its protein product is CSVGTSGEGETQYF.

This clonotype has only a few counts. This chain connects TRBV20-1 to TRBJ2-5; D gene uncertain. This CDR3 contains 13 residues. Germline V gives CDR1 DFQATT, CDR2 SNEGSKA (reference sequence). V was clipped by 3 bases and J by 4 bases, with 12 bases between them. This chain's CDR3 is CSASTGGRETQYF. Written as DNA, the CDR3 is TGCAGTGCTAGTACCGGCGGACGAGAGACCCAGTACTTC.

J is TRBJ2-2 and V is TRBV12-5; D is perhaps TRBD2 (5 bases). Deletions cut 8 bases from V and 4 bases from J, with 23 bases between. The CDR3 runs 17 residues. CDR1 LGHNT and CDR2 FRNRAP come from the germline V gene. CDR3 loop: CASSSVLASGGTGELFF. The CDR3 DNA follows: TGTGCTAGTTCTTCGGTGCTGGCCAGCGGAGGCACCGGGGAGCTGTTTTTT.

The gene calls are TRBV20-1 and TRBJ2-7; 9 positions match TRBD2. The CDR3 sequence is 15 residues long. J was trimmed by 5 bases and V by 2 bases; bases with no gene match: 10. Germline V gene data show CDR1 as DFQATT and CDR2 as SNEGSKA (reference sequence). CDR3 sequence: CSARPDSGRANEQYF. The CDR3, as DNA: TGCAGTGCTAGACCAGATAGCGGGAGAGCAAACGAGCAGTACTTC.

This clonotype appeared a few times. The chain is built from TRBV5-1 and TRBJ2-5, with 7 bases lining up with TRBD2. The germline CDR1 and CDR2 sequences are SGHRS and YFSETQ. The CDR3 is 17 amino acids. V was clipped by 2 bases and J by 5 bases; unmatched bases: 15. This chain's CDR3 is CASSLRLSGTGQETQYF. The CDR3 nucleotides are TGCGCCAGCAGCTTAAGACTGAGCGGGACGGGCCAGGAGACCCAGTACTTC.

In this sample, this clonotype turned up a few times. The CDR3 DNA sequence: TGTGCCAGCAGCTTAGTCGGACCTTCCCGAAACTATGGCTACACCTTC. Translation: CASSLVGPSRNYGYTF. The genes are TRBV7-9 and TRBJ1-2; D remains unclear. V was trimmed by 1 base and J by 2 bases, leaving 14 bases between them. Germline CDR1 is SEHNR and CDR2 is FQNEAQ (reference sequence). The CDR3 extends over 16 amino acids.

This clonotype was counted only a few times. V gene TRBV19 combines with J gene TRBJ2-2; 7 nucleotides agree with TRBD2. The CDR3 is 18 residues long. Per germline, CDR1 LNHDA and CDR2 SQIVND (reference sequence). J was trimmed by 0 bases and V by 10 bases; bases with no gene match: 17. The CDR3 spells CATRPSAGERTNTGELFF. In DNA form, the CDR3 reads TGTGCCACCCGCCCCTCGGCGGGAGAAAGGACGAACACCGGGGAGCTGTTTTTT.

As concerns this clonotype: The conserved closing phenylalanine or tryptophan is absent in this CDR3, likely reflecting a read error. The V gene is TRBV5-4, the J gene TRBJ2-5; D remains unclear. In germline, CDR1 is SGHNT, CDR2 YYREEE (reference sequence). V was cut by 5 bases and J by 5 bases, with 7 bases left in between. CDR3 length: 11 residues. The DNA for the CDR3 is TGTGCCAGCAGTTCTAGGGAGACCCAGTACCTC. Its translation is CASSSRETQYL.

This clonotype was detected many times. The chain is built from TRBV29-1 and TRBJ2-7, with 7 bases lining up with TRBD1. The germline CDR1 and CDR2 sequences are SQVTM and ANQGSEA. The CDR3 loop spans 13 amino acids. With 4 bases clipped from V and 6 bases from J, the junction kept 9 bases outside the gene matches. The CDR3 sequence: CSVVQTGMSEQYF. CDR3 DNA: TGCAGCGTTGTCCAGACAGGGATGAGCGAGCAGTACTTC.